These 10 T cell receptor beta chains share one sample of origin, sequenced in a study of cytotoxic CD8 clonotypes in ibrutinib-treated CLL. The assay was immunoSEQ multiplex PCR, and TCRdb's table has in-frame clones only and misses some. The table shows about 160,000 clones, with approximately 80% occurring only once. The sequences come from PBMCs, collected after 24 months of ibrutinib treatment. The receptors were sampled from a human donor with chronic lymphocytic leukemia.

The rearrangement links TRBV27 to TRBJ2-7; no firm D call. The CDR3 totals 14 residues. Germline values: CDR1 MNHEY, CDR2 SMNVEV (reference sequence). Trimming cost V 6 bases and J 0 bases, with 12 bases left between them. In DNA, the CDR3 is TGTGCCAGCAGGATCCGGAGAGTCTCCTACGAGCAGTACTTC. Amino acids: CASRIRRVSYEQYF.

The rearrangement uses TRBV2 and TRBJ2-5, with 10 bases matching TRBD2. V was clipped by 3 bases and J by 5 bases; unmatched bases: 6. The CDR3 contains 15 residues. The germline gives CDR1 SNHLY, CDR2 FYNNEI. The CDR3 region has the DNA TGTGCCAGCAGTGAGGCAGCGGGGGGGAGGGAGACCCAGTACTTC. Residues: CASSEAAGGRETQYF.

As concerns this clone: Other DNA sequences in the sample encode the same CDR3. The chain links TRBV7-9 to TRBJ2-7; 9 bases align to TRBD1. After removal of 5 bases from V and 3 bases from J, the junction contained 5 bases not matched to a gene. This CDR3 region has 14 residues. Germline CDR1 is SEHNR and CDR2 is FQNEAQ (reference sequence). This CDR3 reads CASSPTDRGYEQYF. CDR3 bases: TGTGCCAGCAGCCCGACGGACAGGGGCTACGAGCAGTACTTC. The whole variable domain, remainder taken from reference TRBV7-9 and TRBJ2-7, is DTGVSQNPRHKITKRGQNVTFRCDPISEHNRLYWYRQTLGQGPEFLTYFQNEAQLEKSRLLSDRFSAERPKGSFSTLEIQRTEQGDSAMYLCASSPTDRGYEQYFGPGTRLTVT.

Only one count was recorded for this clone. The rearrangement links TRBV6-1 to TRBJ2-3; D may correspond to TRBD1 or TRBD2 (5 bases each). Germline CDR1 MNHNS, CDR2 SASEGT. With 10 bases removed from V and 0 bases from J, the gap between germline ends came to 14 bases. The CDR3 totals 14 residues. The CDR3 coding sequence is TGTGCCACCCAGGGACGACCTAGCACAGATACGCAGTATTTT. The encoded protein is CATQGRPSTDTQYF.

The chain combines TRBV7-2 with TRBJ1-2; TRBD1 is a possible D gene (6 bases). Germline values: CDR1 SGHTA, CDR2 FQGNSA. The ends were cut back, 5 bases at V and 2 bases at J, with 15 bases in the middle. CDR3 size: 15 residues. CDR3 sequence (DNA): TGTGCCAGCAGCCAAGACAGGTCATCCAACTATGGCTACACCTTC. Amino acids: CASSQDRSSNYGYTF.

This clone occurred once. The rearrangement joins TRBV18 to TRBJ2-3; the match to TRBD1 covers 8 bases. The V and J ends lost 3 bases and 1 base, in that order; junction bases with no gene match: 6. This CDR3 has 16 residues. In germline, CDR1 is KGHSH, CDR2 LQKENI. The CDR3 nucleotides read TGTGCCAGCTCACCGACAGGGGCCGCGGGCACAGATACGCAGTATTTT. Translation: CASSPTGAAGTDTQYF.

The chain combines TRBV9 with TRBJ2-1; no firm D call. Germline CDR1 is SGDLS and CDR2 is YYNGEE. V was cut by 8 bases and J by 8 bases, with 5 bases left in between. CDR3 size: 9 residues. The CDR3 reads CASGYEQFF. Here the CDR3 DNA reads TGTGCCAGTGGTTATGAGCAGTTCTTC.

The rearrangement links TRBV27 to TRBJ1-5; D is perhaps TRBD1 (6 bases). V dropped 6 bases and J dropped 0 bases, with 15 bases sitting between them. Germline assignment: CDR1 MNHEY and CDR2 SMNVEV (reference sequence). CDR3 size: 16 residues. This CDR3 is CASRAIGQYSNQPQHF. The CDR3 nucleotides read TGTGCCAGCAGGGCGATCGGACAGTATAGCAATCAGCCCCAGCATTTT.

The CDR3 loop reads CASSPKRGNNEKLFF. In DNA form, the CDR3 reads TGTGCCAGCAGTCCGAAGAGGGGAAATAATGAAAAACTGTTTTTT. The chain uses TRBV6-6 and TRBJ1-4, with D possibly matching TRBD1 (5 bases). V was trimmed by 5 bases and J by 4 bases, leaving 14 bases between them. CDR3 length equals 15 residues. The germline gives CDR1 MNHNY, CDR2 SVGAGI (reference sequence).

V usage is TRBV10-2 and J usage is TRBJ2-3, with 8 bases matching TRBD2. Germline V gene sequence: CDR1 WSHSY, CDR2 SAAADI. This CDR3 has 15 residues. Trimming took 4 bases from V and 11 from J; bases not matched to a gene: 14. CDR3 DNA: TGCGCCAGCAGTGCCTCCCCTGGGGCTAGCGGGCAGCAGTATTTT. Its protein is CASSASPGASGQQYF.